These T cell receptor beta chains were read from a single sample in a study of blood T cell repertoires in COVID-19. The assay was immunoSEQ multiplex PCR, and TCRdb's table has in-frame clones only and misses some. The sample lists approximately 160,000 clones, roughly 84% occurring once. The sample comprised PBMCs or T cells enriched from blood (not recorded which). All receptors come from a woman in her forties or fifties who had recovered from COVID-19. Each CDR3 is given with its conserved first and last residue. Fields, in order: V gene, D gene, J gene, CDR3 protein. D genes are given only for firm matches.

TRBV15	TRBD1	TRBJ2-4	CATSRDHGTGEIAKNIQYF
TRBV3-1/TRBV3-2	TRBD1	TRBJ2-6	CASSPRGQGSGANVLTF
TRBV7-2	TRBD2	TRBJ2-7	CASSSGGSLYEQYF
TRBV28	TRBD1	TRBJ1-1	CASSLLQGGNTEAFF
TRBV2	.	TRBJ1-2	CASVVPGSFLGVGYTF
TRBV4-2	TRBD1	TRBJ2-4	CGLSEGQFGNIQYF
TRBV29-1	TRBD2	TRBJ2-5	CSVAREGETQYF
TRBV28	TRBD1	TRBJ2-5	CASSTRQGSGGETQYF
TRBV27	.	TRBJ1-3	CASSSRPGSGNTIYF
TRBV5-1	.	TRBJ1-4	CASSTGPSNEKLFF
TRBV7-2	.	TRBJ1-5	CASSPDGYSNQPQHF
TRBV2	.	TRBJ1-2	CASSGEGWPGYTF
TRBV2	TRBD2	TRBJ2-3	CASRLLAGGTDTQYF
TRBV5-4	.	TRBJ1-2	CASSPAGLNNYGYTF
TRBV7-8	TRBD1	TRBJ1-2	CASSLGTGTGYTF
TRBV27	TRBD1	TRBJ2-7	CASSADRGFYEQYF
TRBV5-1	TRBD2	TRBJ2-3	CASSLGTSGNKITDTQYF
TRBV27	.	TRBJ1-5	CASSAYSNQPQHF
TRBV3-1/TRBV3-2	.	TRBJ2-1	CASSQDPRPWWDEQFF
TRBV20-1	TRBD1	TRBJ2-7	CSASRQGYEQYF
TRBV19	.	TRBJ1-1	CASSIVPSTEAFF
TRBV24-1	TRBD1	TRBJ1-5	CATSDRRTDRKNQPQHF
TRBV7-9	.	TRBJ2-1	CASSLPQGNGEQFF
TRBV28	.	TRBJ1-5	CASSPGIQPWPQHF